Described below is a single TCR beta chain sequence and its context. This specimen belongs to a study of shared clonotypes between healthy human individuals. At a deep level, the assay was run. It was across several immunoSEQ plates that each subset's genomic DNA was evenly split. When replicate PCRs were run on unsorted PBMC, they used around 0.3 ug DNA, approximately 30,000 T cell genomes. In the authors' methods: Filtering differed, since immunoSEQ gave only junction sequences and no quality scores. Data came from immunoSEQ multiplex PCR; TCRdb stores just in-frame clones and leaves some out. From that table come the V and J calls and clone size; the DNA was used to work out D and trimming. The repertoire has approximately 500,000 clones, roughly 79% of them found once; the top ten carry under 15%. V was pared by 4 bases and J by 2 bases, with 13 bases between. The CDR3 totals 14 residues. Germline V gene lookup returns CDR1 SGHNT and CDR2 YYREEE (reference sequence).

V gene TRBV5-4 combines with J gene TRBJ2-7, with D tentatively TRBD2 (5 bases). This TCR derives from a middle-aged woman in good health. Some clones in this sample may be carry-over from other donors' samples. Sequenced: PBMCs. CDR3 bases: TGTGCCAGCAGCACCGCTGGGAGCACCTACGAGCAGTACTTC. Encoded protein: CASSTAGSTYEQYF.